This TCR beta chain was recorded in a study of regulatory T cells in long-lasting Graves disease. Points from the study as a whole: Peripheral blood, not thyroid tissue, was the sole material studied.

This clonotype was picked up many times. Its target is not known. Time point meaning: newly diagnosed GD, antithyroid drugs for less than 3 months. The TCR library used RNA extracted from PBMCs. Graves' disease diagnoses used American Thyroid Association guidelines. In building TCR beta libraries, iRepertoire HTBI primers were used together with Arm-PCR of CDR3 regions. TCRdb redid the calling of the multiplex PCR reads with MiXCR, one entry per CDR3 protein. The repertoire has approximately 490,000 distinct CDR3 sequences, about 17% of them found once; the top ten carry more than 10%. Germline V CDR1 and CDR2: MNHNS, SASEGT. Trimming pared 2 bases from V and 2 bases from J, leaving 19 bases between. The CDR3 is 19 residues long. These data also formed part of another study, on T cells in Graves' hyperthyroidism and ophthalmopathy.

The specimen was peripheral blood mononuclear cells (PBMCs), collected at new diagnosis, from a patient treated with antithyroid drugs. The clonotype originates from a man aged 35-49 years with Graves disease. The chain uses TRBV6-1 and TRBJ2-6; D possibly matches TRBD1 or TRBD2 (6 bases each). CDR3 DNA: TGTGCCAGCAGTGAATGGGGGGACACCCCAACGGCTGGGGCCAACGTCCTGACTTTC. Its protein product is CASSEWGDTPTAGANVLTF.